A single sample gave rise to the 32 T cell receptor beta chains below, sequenced in a study of OX40 agonist ivuxolimab in advanced cancers. Library preparation employed the immunoSEQ multiplex PCR assay. What TCRdb holds here is the immuneACCESS table cut down to in-frame rearrangements. Part of the clones is not present; checked against another copy, under half of the missing clones reflect an unresolved V gene, and the others are unexplained. The sample table contains tens of thousands of clones; only one count was recorded for 90% of them. In total, the top ten clones hold approximately 0.5% of the sample. The sequences come from CD4+ or CD8+ T cells sorted from blood, collected in a trial of the OX40 agonist ivuxolimab. Source of these receptors: an adult with an advanced solid tumor such as melanoma, head and neck, liver or kidney cancer.

This sequence joins TRBV7-3 and TRBJ2-1; 9 bases map to TRBD2. Germline loops: CDR1 SGHTA, CDR2 FQGTGA. V gave up 2 bases and J gave up 7 bases; unmatched junction bases: 6. The CDR3 totals 15 residues. The CDR3 protein is CASSLVSGSQNEQFF. CDR3 bases: TGTGCCAGCAGCTTAGTTAGCGGGAGTCAGAATGAGCAGTTCTTC.

The rearrangement uses TRBV19 and TRBJ2-3; a weak D match, TRBD2 (5 bases). V lost 8 bases and J lost 0, with 9 bases in between. The CDR3 contains 13 residues. CDR1 and CDR2 (germline): LNHDA, SQIVND (reference sequence). CDR3 sequence reads: CASRLPSTDTQYF. In DNA form, the CDR3 reads TGTGCCAGTCGACTACCTAGCACAGATACGCAGTATTTT.

This chain connects TRBV6-1 to TRBJ2-1; D ambiguous. This CDR3 spans 10 amino acids. Germline-derived CDR1 and CDR2 are MNHNS and SASEGT. The germline V and J ends were trimmed by 6 bases and 10 bases, with 7 bases remaining between them. Here the CDR3 DNA reads TGTGCCAGCAGCGAAAGAGAGCAGTTCTTC. The encoded protein is CASSEREQFF.

The rearrangement joins TRBV5-1 to TRBJ2-5; TRBD2 agrees at 8 bases. The closer fit of TRBJ2-7 to the DNA end suggests the J call may be wrong. This CDR3 is 15 amino acids long. CDR1 is SGHRS, CDR2 YFSETQ, per germline. This CDR3 is CASSLVLAATYEQYF. The CDR3 region has the DNA TGCGCCAGCAGCTTGGTACTAGCGGCAACCTACGAGCAGTACTTC.

The gene calls are TRBV5-4 and TRBJ2-7; 7 bases match TRBD1. The CDR3 covers 15 residues. V lost 1 base to trimming and J lost 5 bases; unmatched junction nucleotides: 9. Germline loops: CDR1 SGHNT, CDR2 YYREEE (reference sequence). For the CDR3, the DNA is TGTGCCAGCAGCTTGCCATTGACAGGGAAGGACGAGCAGTACTTC. Translating gives CASSLPLTGKDEQYF.

This clone was detected a few times. The chain uses TRBV5-1 and TRBJ2-3; TRBD2 agrees at 8 bases. The CDR3 runs 15 residues. CDR1 is SGHRS, CDR2 YFSETQ, per germline. The V gene end was trimmed by 0 bases and the J gene end by 5 bases; junction bases not matched to a gene: 5. Here the CDR3 DNA reads TGCGCCAGCAGCTTGGAAGCGGGAGACGTAGATACGCAGTATTTT. Translated, it gives CASSLEAGDVDTQYF.

J is TRBJ1-2 and V is TRBV6-1, with D possibly being TRBD1 (5 bases). Trimming took 5 bases from V and 3 from J, leaving 10 bases between them. Germline V gene data show CDR1 as MNHNS and CDR2 as SASEGT. The CDR3 has 13 amino acids. The CDR3 loop is CASSLGPDYGYTF. In nucleotides, the CDR3 is TGTGCCAGCAGTTTGGGACCTGACTATGGCTACACCTTC.

The V and J genes are TRBV29-1 and TRBJ2-5; a possible D gene is TRBD2 (6 bases). The V gene's germline CDR1 is SQVTM and CDR2 ANQGSEA. V lost 3 bases to trimming and J lost 4 bases, with 9 bases between them. This CDR3 is built from 12 residues. In DNA form, the CDR3 reads TGCAGCGTTGACCTCGGGAGAGAGACCCAGTACTTC. This codes for CSVDLGRETQYF.

This clone has only one observation. The chain employs TRBV5-4 and TRBJ2-2, with 8 bases identical to TRBD2. V dropped 4 bases and J dropped 5; count of bases not matched to a gene: 4. Germline assignment: CDR1 SGHNT and CDR2 YYREEE (reference sequence). The CDR3 length is 14 residues. DNA of the CDR3: TGTGCCAGCAGCCTCGTAGCGGGGACCGGGGAGCTGTTTTTT. Protein product: CASSLVAGTGELFF.

This sequence joins TRBV19 and TRBJ2-1; D gene unclear. V lost 6 bases and J lost 6, with 18 bases in between. CDR1 and CDR2 (germline): LNHDA, SQIVND (reference sequence). CDR3 size: 15 residues. CDR3 DNA: TGTGCCAGTAGCACGAACCTCCTTACGATCAATGAGCAGTTCTTC. Protein: CASSTNLLTINEQFF.

The chain combines TRBV5-1 with TRBJ2-3; D remains ambiguous. CDR1 SGHRS and CDR2 YFSETQ come from the germline V gene. CDR3 length: 15 residues. V lost 0 bases and J 0 bases, leaving 8 bases between the germline ends. CDR3 sequence reads: CASSLESASTDTQYF. The CDR3, as DNA: TGCGCCAGCAGCTTGGAGTCAGCTAGCACAGATACGCAGTATTTT.

V and J are TRBV6-5 and TRBJ1-1; D is possibly TRBD1 (6 bases). The V end lost 6 bases, the J end lost 4 bases, and 9 bases lay between the germline ends. The germline V gene encodes CDR1 MNHEY and CDR2 SVGAGI. The CDR3 sequence is 12 residues long. The CDR3 here is CASRGGLTEAFF. CDR3 DNA: TGTGCCAGCAGAGGGGGGCTCACTGAAGCTTTCTTT.

This clone was found once. The rearrangement joins TRBV5-1 to TRBJ2-3; 11 nucleotides match TRBD1. This CDR3 is built from 14 residues. Germline V gene lookup returns CDR1 SGHRS and CDR2 YFSETQ. Trimming at V came to 4 bases and at J to 7 bases, leaving 5 bases not matched to a gene. CDR3 sequence reads: CASSLGTGGNTQYF. Here the CDR3 DNA reads TGCGCCAGCAGCCTGGGGACAGGGGGGAATACGCAGTATTTT. Drawing the rest from reference TRBV5-1 and TRBJ2-3, the complete variable domain is KAGVTQTPRYLIKTRGQQVTLSCSPISGHRSVSWYQQTPGQGLQFLFEYFSETQRNKGNFPGRFSGRQFSNSRSEMNVSTLELGDSALYLCASSLGTGGNTQYFGPGTRLTVL.

J is TRBJ2-1 and V is TRBV12-2; the table's TRBD2 call for D was not verified on the DNA. TRBV12-2 is a pseudogene segment. The CDR3 length is 17 residues. CDR3 in amino acids: CASRLAASASSYNEQFF. Here the CDR3 DNA reads TGTGCAAGTCGCTTAGCGGCTAGCGCGAGCTCCTACAATGAGCAGTTCTTC.

The rearrangement links TRBV2 to TRBJ2-3; perhaps TRBD2 as D (5 bases). CDR1 is SNHLY and CDR2 is FYNNEI in the germline V gene. Trimming stripped 6 bases from V and 1 base from J, with 11 bases between. This CDR3 comprises 14 residues. CDR3 DNA sequence: TGTGCCAGCAGCATACTAGGAGGCACAGATACGCAGTATTTT. This encodes CASSILGGTDTQYF.

The V gene is TRBV2, the J gene TRBJ1-5; 7 nucleotides agree with TRBD1. J was trimmed by 4 bases and V by 4 bases; bases with no gene match: 4. CDR1 and CDR2 (germline): SNHLY, FYNNEI. The CDR3 is 14 residues long. The CDR3 nucleotides are TGTGCCAGCAGTGCGACAGGGCTTAATCAGCCCCAGCATTTT. As protein: CASSATGLNQPQHF. Complete variable domain (other parts from reference TRBV2 and TRBJ1-5): EPEVTQTPSHQVTQMGQEVILRCVPISNHLYFYWYRQILGQKVEFLVSFYNNEISEKSEIFDDQFSVERPDGSNFTLKIRSTKLEDSAMYFCASSATGLNQPQHFGDGTRLSIL.

In this sample, this clone turned up once. For the CDR3, the DNA is TGTGCCAGCAGCGTAGCTAGTGGGAACACTGAAGCTTTCTTT. Translation gives CASSVASGNTEAFF. The V call is TRBV9, the J call TRBJ1-1; D is uncertain. V was shortened by 0 bases and J by 1 base, with 7 bases between the two germline ends. The germline CDR1 and CDR2 sequences are SGDLS and YYNGEE. The CDR3 covers 14 residues.

The chain uses TRBV30 and TRBJ2-7; D unclear. From germline, CDR1 is GTSNPN and CDR2 SVGIG (reference sequence). This CDR3 has 11 amino acids. V lost 2 bases, J lost 2 bases, and 4 bases lay in between. The DNA of the CDR3 is TGTGCCTGGAGTTCGGCCTACGAGCAGTACTTC. It encodes CAWSSAYEQYF. The full variable domain, completed using reference TRBV30 and TRBJ2-7, is SQTIHQWPATLVQPVGSPLSLECTVEGTSNPNLYWYRQAAGRGLQLLFYSVGIGQISSEVPQNLSASRPQDRQFILSSKKLLLSDSGFYLCAWSSAYEQYFGPGTRLTVT.

CDR3 loop: CASSIGGYRTDTQYF. For the CDR3, the DNA is TGTGCCAGTAGTATTGGAGGATACCGCACAGATACGCAGTATTTT. The J gene is TRBJ2-3, the V gene TRBV19, with D possibly being TRBD2 (5 bases). Germline-derived CDR1 and CDR2 are LNHDA and SQIVND (reference sequence). The length of the CDR3 is 15 residues. Trimming shortened V by 3 bases and J by 1 base, and 11 bases separated the two germline ends.

V and J are TRBV19 and TRBJ1-2; 9 nucleotides match TRBD1. The CDR3 loop spans 15 amino acids. In germline, CDR1 is LNHDA, CDR2 SQIVND (reference sequence). After removal of 6 bases from V and 4 bases from J, the junction contained 9 bases not matched to a gene. CDR3 sequence: CASRTNRGRGYGYTF. The DNA for the CDR3 is TGTGCCAGTAGGACCAACAGGGGGCGCGGCTATGGCTACACCTTC.

J is TRBJ2-7 and V is TRBV11-2; D may be TRBD1 or TRBD2 (5 bases each). This CDR3 has 15 amino acids. Germline CDR1 reads SGHAT; CDR2 reads FQNNGV. V lost 5 bases and J 7 bases, leaving 21 bases between the germline ends. CDR3 nucleotide sequence: TGTGCCAGCAGCCCAGGGACCACCAGGGCGAGGGAGCAGTACTTC. Its protein product is CASSPGTTRAREQYF.

The chain recombines TRBV7-9 with TRBJ1-2; a possible D gene is TRBD1 (6 bases). Trimming pared 5 bases from V and 2 bases from J, leaving 9 bases between. The germline gives CDR1 SEHNR, CDR2 FQNEAQ (reference sequence). The CDR3 sequence is 13 residues long. CDR3 protein: CASSLQGNYGYTF. CDR3 DNA: TGTGCCAGCAGCCTACAGGGCAACTATGGCTACACCTTC.

V is TRBV29-1 and J is TRBJ2-3, with 13 bases fitting TRBD2. J lost 4 bases, V lost 7 bases, and 20 bases had no gene match. Germline assignment: CDR1 SQVTM and CDR2 ANQGSEA. CDR3 length equals 19 residues. CDR3 in amino acids: CSGVPILAGGPKVADTQYF. The CDR3 nucleotides read TGCAGCGGCGTACCAATACTAGCGGGAGGGCCTAAGGTCGCAGATACGCAGTATTTT.

This chain links TRBV2 with TRBJ2-1, with a possible D match to TRBD2 (6 bases). Per the germline V gene, CDR1 is SNHLY and CDR2 is FYNNEI. The CDR3 is 15 residues long. V was trimmed by 5 bases and J by 0 bases, leaving 11 bases between them. For the CDR3, the DNA is TGTGCCAGCAGTCCGGGAGAGGTCTCCTACAATGAGCAGTTCTTC. It encodes CASSPGEVSYNEQFF.

This clone appeared once. The gene calls are TRBV15 and TRBJ1-4; D remains unclear. CDR3 size: 12 residues. Germline V gives CDR1 LNHNV, CDR2 YYDKDF (reference sequence). The V and J ends lost 1 base and 8 bases respectively, with 5 bases between them. The CDR3, as DNA: TGTGCCACCAGCAGAGCGGAGGAAAAACTGTTTTTT. Translated: CATSRAEEKLFF.

The chain couples TRBV29-1 to TRBJ2-7; perhaps TRBD1 as D (5 bases). The CDR3 totals 12 residues. The V and J ends lost 5 bases and 5 bases respectively, with 13 bases between them. Germline V gene data show CDR1 as SQVTM and CDR2 as ANQGSEA. The CDR3 is CSVSAGPHEQYF. The CDR3 DNA sequence: TGCAGCGTTTCGGCAGGGCCTCACGAGCAGTACTTC.

The V gene is TRBV27, the J gene TRBJ2-5; D might be TRBD2 (6 bases). CDR1 and CDR2 (germline): MNHEY, SMNVEV (reference sequence). Deletions cut 7 bases from V and 0 bases from J, with 12 bases between. CDR3 length: 14 amino acids. This chain's CDR3 is CASKEAGNQETQYF. The CDR3 DNA reads as TGTGCCAGCAAGGAAGCGGGTAACCAAGAGACCCAGTACTTC.

The chain recombines TRBV19 with TRBJ1-4, with 9 bases lining up with TRBD1. V lost 7 bases and J lost 8; bases outside the gene matches: 8. Germline V gives CDR1 LNHDA, CDR2 SQIVND (reference sequence). The CDR3 totals 14 residues. CDR3 in amino acids: CASKLDRGKEKLFF. In DNA form, the CDR3 reads TGTGCCAGTAAATTGGACAGGGGCAAGGAAAAACTGTTTTTT.

This clone appeared a single time. The chain is built from TRBV30 and TRBJ2-7, with a weak D call TRBD2 (5 bases). Germline assignment: CDR1 GTSNPN and CDR2 SVGIG (reference sequence). The CDR3 runs 16 residues. Trimming took 1 base from V and 4 from J, leaving 20 bases between them. The CDR3 loop is CAWSGSEARTGYEQYF. The CDR3 nucleotides are TGTGCCTGGAGTGGTTCAGAGGCAAGGACGGGGTACGAGCAGTACTTC.

V gene TRBV5-1 combines with J gene TRBJ2-7, with D perhaps matching TRBD2 (6 bases). Germline V gene data show CDR1 as SGHRS and CDR2 as YFSETQ. CDR3 length: 15 amino acids. V gave up 4 bases and J gave up 2 bases, with 16 bases separating them. CDR3 residues: CASSRTSGRAYEQYF. In nucleotides, the CDR3 is TGCGCCAGCAGCAGGACATCCGGGAGAGCCTACGAGCAGTACTTC.

This rearrangement joins TRBV7-9 to TRBJ1-1; D is ambiguous. The CDR3 loop spans 13 amino acids. The germline V gene has CDR1 SEHNR and CDR2 FQNEAQ (reference sequence). Trimming cost V 1 base and J 7 bases, with 10 bases left between them. CDR3 DNA: TGTGCCAGCAGCTTAGGAACACGGGTTGAAGCTTTCTTT. Its translation is CASSLGTRVEAFF.

The sample holds one count of this clone. This chain uses TRBV28 with TRBJ1-2, with a possible D match to TRBD1 (6 bases). The V end was cut by 4 bases, the J end by 5 bases, with 11 bases between. The CDR3 is 13 residues long. Looked up from germline, CDR1 is MDHEN and CDR2 is SYDVKM. DNA of the CDR3: TGTGCCAGCAGTTCCCAGGGGCCGTATGGCTACACCTTC. Protein sequence: CASSSQGPYGYTF.